This T cell receptor beta chain comes out of a study of T cell changes during pregnancy in multiple sclerosis. Method: immunoSEQ multiplex PCR; TCRdb's copy keeps in-frame clones and lacks some. The sample consists of approximately 68,000 clones, approximately 91% of them appearing once. This CDR3 is built from 13 residues. Per germline, CDR1 SNHLY and CDR2 FYNNEI. Trimming shortened V by 0 bases and J by 4 bases, and 6 bases separated the two germline ends. This TCR was recovered from a female donor with multiple sclerosis, enrolled in a pregnancy study. The rearrangement joins TRBV2 to TRBJ2-5, with D unclear. The specimen was peripheral blood, collected in the second trimester of pregnancy. The CDR3 spells CASSEAARETQYF. The DNA of the CDR3 is TGTGCCAGCAGTGAAGCAGCGAGAGAGACCCAGTACTTC.